This T cell receptor beta chain came from a study of T cell changes during pregnancy in multiple sclerosis. Assay: immunoSEQ multiplex PCR; the TCRdb copy retains only in-frame clones and omits some. Here the sample spans 80,000 or so clones, around 90% being singletons. This CDR3 is 13 amino acids long. Germline CDR1 is SGHDT and CDR2 is YYEEEE. J was trimmed by 7 bases and V by 0 bases; bases with no gene match: 3. This specimen was peripheral blood, taken before pregnancy. The chain is built from TRBV5-6 and TRBJ2-5; 7 bases fit TRBD2. The sequence derives from a female donor with multiple sclerosis, enrolled in a pregnancy study. In DNA, the CDR3 is TGTGCCAGCAGCTTGGCGGGGGGTCTGACCCAGTACTTC. It translates to CASSLAGGLTQYF.